This T cell receptor beta chain stems from a study of T cells of healthy individuals. The V end lost 3 bases, the J end lost 2 bases, and 6 bases lay between the germline ends. Germline assignment: CDR1 ENHRY and CDR2 SYGVKD. CDR3 length: 13 residues. TCRdb re-derived calls from the 5' RACE reads in MiXCR, one entry per CDR3 protein. The sample holds about 41,000 distinct CDR3 sequences; 3.5% to 5.5% are singletons and the top ten take around 9.6%. This sequence was found in a human donor in good health. The J gene is TRBJ2-3, the V gene TRBV10-3; no clear D. CDR3 residues: CAISDTNTDTQYF. The CDR3 region has the DNA TGTGCCATCAGTGATACTAACACAGATACGCAGTATTTT.